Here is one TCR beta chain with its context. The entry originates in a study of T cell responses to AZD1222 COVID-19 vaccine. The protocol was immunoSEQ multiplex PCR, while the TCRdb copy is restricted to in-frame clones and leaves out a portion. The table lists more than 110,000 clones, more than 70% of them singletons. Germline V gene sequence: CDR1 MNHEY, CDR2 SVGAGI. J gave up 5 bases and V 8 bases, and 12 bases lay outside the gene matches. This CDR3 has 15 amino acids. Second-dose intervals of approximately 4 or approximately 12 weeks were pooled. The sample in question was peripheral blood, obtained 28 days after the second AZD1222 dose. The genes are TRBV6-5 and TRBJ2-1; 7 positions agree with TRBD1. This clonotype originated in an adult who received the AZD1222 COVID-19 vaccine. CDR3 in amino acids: CASGRPQQGNNEQFF. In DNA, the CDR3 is TGTGCCAGCGGTCGCCCTCAACAGGGGAACAATGAGCAGTTCTTC.